Listed below are T cell receptor beta chains from one sample, sequenced in a study of tumor-infiltrating lymphocytes in oesophageal squamous cell carcinoma. TCRdb passed the PCR reads through MiXCR, listing each CDR3 protein once. The data contain more than 15,000 distinct CDR3 sequences, approximately 39% of them seen just once; the ten biggest clones take up around 20%. The sample comprised normal esophageal tissue next to the tumor. These receptors originate from a female donor with esophageal squamous cell carcinoma. Both conserved end residues are trimmed from each CDR3. Size is omitted from some rows. Given values are once, few, many or a class for expanded clones.

>many|TRBV6-4
ASTPRTSGRETQY
>many|TRBV10-2
ATLDRGKTSGRANEQF
>medium-sized|TRBV7-2
ASSSQSGRSGYT
>many|TRBV7-2
ASRIAGGGETQY
>NA|TRBV27
ASSFSQGHEQFFGPGNTEAF
>NA|TRBV11-2
ASSLEGAIDTQY
>NA|TRBV7-2
ASSLAHQRGFEQF
>NA|TRBV7-2
ASSLVAGGPREQF
>many|TRBV4-2
ASSQDLQIQVFDGYT
>NA|TRBV14
ASSPPEDANIWEGGYT
>NA|TRBV7-2
ASSPNTSGRDTQY
>NA|TRBV6-1
ASRRTGFEFNEQF
>medium-sized|TRBV7-6
ASSWGRQETQY
>NA|TRBV7-6
ASSLMRGDRAHTGELF
>NA|TRBV7-3
ASSLATGTYEQY
>NA|TRBV7-2
ASSLAAGQSGAF
>once|TRBV12-3/TRBV12-4
ASRNRGVNTEAF
>few|TRBV2
ASMAGHSGNTIY
>NA|TRBV7-2
ASSLSGGLSNYGYT
>NA|TRBV28
ASSPDSAGYGYT
>few|TRBV6-2/TRBV6-3
ASAKQAENIQY
>many|TRBV6-1
ASSRRQTSDYNSPLH
>many|TRBV28
ASSLGGSTYNEQF
>many|TRBV7-9
ASSLDGTVYGYT
>once|TRBV6-5
ASSELLSAGGSYEQY
>many|TRBV10-3
AISESEDSNQPQH
>NA|TRBV7-2
ASSRPGTGGYT
>medium-sized|TRBV24-1
ATSGPGGTQY
>NA|TRBV7-8
ASVTGFTDTQY
>NA|TRBV7-2
ASSPGVGLAYEQY
>NA|TRBV5-1
ASRESRGVRGYT
>NA|TRBV11-2
ACRQGSTDTQY
>NA|TRBV7-4
ASSLVRGGQQETQY
>NA|TRBV7-8
ASSLLTGGKLY
>NA|TRBV5-1
ASSLALIEAEQF
>many|TRBV12-3/TRBV12-4
ASSLLDTPY
>NA|TRBV7-6
ASSRGASGRPSTDTQY
>medium-sized|TRBV6-6
ASSYGTGAYEQY